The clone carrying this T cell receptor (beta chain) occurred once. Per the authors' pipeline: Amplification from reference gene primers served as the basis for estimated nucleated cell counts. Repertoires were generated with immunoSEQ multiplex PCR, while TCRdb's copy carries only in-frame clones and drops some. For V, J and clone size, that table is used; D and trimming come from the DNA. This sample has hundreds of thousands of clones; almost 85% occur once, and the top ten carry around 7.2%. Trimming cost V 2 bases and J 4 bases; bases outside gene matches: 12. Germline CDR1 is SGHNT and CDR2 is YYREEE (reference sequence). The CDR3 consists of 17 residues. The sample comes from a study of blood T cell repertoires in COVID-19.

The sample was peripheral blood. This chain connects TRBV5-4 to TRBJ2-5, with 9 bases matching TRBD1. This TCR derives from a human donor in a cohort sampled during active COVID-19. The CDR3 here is CASSLALGQGMRETQYF. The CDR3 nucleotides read TGTGCCAGCAGCTTAGCTCTAGGACAGGGGATGAGAGAGACCCAGTACTTC.